This TCR beta chain was recovered during a study of T cells in Graves' hyperthyroidism and ophthalmopathy. Under 3 months was the duration of disease in ophthalmopathy patients, who also had a Clinical Activity Score of at least 3 and a NOSPECS grade of at least 4. Patients were excluded for uncontrolled infection, other autoimmune disease, pregnancy or lactation. Based on clinical symptoms, serum thyroxine and TRAb, thyroid ultrasound and orbital computed tomography, diagnoses were reached. Isolation of PBMCs was performed on 8.5 to 10 ml fresh peripheral blood. Amplification of TCR beta CDR3 regions used RNA as the template. Researchers ran a first-round RT-PCR on the TCR CDR3 using the HTBI primer set. From the multiplex PCR reads, TCRdb called clonotypes with MiXCR, one entry per CDR3 protein. The table has fewer than 250,000 distinct CDR3 sequences, over 15% seen once. Germline V gene sequence: CDR1 SNHLY, CDR2 FYNNEI. This CDR3 has 16 amino acids. After removal of 8 bases from V and 1 base from J, the junction contained 13 bases not matched to a gene.

The sequence was collected from a woman younger than 35 with Graves' ophthalmopathy. The genes are TRBV2 and TRBJ2-7, with 8 bases lining up with TRBD2. Sequencing was performed on blood. This CDR3 reads CASVVAGRVSSYEQYF. DNA for the CDR3: TGTGCCAGCGTTGTAGCGGGACGAGTATCGTCCTACGAGCAGTACTTC.